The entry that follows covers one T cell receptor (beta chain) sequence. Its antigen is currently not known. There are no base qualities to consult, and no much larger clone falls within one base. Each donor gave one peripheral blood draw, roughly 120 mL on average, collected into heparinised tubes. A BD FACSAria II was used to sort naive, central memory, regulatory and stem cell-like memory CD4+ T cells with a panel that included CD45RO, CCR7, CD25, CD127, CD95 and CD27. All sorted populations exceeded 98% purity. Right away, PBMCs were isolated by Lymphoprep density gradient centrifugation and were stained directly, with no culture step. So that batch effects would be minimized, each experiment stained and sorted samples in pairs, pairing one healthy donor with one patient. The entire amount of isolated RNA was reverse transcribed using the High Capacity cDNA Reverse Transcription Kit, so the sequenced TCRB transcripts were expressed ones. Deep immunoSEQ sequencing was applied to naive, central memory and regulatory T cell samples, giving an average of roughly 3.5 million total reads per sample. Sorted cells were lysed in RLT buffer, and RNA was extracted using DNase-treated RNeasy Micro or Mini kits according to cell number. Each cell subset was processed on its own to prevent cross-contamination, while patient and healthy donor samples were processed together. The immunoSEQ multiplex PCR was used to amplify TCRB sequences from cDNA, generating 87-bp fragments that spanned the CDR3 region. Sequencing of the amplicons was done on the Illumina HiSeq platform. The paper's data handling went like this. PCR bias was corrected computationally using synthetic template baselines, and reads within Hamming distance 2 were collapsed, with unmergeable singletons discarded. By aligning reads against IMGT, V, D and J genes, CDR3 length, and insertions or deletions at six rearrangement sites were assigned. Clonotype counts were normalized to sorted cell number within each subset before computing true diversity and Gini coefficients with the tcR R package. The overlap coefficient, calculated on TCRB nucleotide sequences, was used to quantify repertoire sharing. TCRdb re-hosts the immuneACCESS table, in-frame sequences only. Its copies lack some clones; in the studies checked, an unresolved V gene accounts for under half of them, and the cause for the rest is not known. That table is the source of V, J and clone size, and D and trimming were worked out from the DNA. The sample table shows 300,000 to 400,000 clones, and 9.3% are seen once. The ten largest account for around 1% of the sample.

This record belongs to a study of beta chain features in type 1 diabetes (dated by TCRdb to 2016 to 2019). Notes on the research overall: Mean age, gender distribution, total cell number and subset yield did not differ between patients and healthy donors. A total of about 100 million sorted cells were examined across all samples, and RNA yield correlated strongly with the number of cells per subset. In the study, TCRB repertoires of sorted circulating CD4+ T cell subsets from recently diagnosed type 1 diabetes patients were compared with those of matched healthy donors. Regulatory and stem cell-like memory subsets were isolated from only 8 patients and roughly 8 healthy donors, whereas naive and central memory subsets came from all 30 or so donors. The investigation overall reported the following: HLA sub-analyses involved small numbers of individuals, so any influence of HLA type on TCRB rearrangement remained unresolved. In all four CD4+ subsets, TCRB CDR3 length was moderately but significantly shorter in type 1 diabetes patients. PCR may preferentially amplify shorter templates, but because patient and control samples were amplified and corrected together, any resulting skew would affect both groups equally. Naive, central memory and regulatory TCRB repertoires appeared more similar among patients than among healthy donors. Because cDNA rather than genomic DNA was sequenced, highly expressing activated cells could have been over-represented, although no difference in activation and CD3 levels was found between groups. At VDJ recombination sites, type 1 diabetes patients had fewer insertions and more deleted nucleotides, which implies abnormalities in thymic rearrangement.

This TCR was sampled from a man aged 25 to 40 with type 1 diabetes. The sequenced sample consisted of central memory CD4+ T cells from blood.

The CDR3 amino acid sequence is: CASSPASGAQETQYF. The bases read TGTGCCAGCAGCCCCGCGAGCGGGGCACAAGAGACCCAGTACTTC. The sequence is built from TRBV28 and TRBJ2-5; 7 bases in the junction line up with TRBD2. The CDR3 holds 15 amino acids from the cysteine to the phenylalanine. Left in the record is the CDR3 DNA by itself, 45 bases read in frame from the first base. V loses 6 bases at its end and J loses 2 bases; junction bases beyond the gene matches: 9. CDR1 and CDR2 (MDHEN, SYDVKM) derive from the germline V gene.